This T cell receptor beta chain derives from a study of CD8+CD57+ T cells in acquired aplastic anemia. Whole-study context: The study obtained an average of about 3.1 ug of DNA from sorted CD4+ and CD8+ cells. Whole-study findings and limits: The study identified roughly 29 CD8+ CDR3 sequences shared by patients and controls.

Germline lookup yields CDR1 LNHDA and CDR2 SQIVND (reference sequence). V dropped 4 bases and J dropped 0; count of bases not matched to a gene: 8. CDR3 size: 17 residues. The use of genomic DNA as template underpinned the TCR beta VDJ and CDR3 profiling. MiXCR was run by TCRdb on the reads, yielding one entry per CDR3 protein. The sample contains 200,000 to 250,000 distinct CDR3 sequences, approximately 60% of which appear only once. In its sample, this clonotype was seen a few times. The antigen remains unidentified. The source of this sequence is a human donor in good health. The rearrangement joins TRBV19 to TRBJ1-5; TRBD1 matches 8 bases. The sample was sorted CD4+, CD8+, or CD8+CD57+ T cells (not recorded which) from PBMCs. The CDR3, as DNA: TGTGCCAGTAGTAAGGACAGGGAGCTGTATAGCAATCAGCCCCAGCATTTT. Protein product: CASSKDRELYSNQPQHF.